This T cell receptor beta chain was sequenced for a study of a mutant IDH1 vaccine in newly diagnosed glioma. Study information: Patients got their first vaccination 4-6 weeks after radiotherapy alone, or with temozolomide cycles.

Time point given: week 11, during vaccination. Alongside topical imiquimod, each dose of vaccine comprised 300 ug of mutant IDH1 20-mer peptide. In the case of this clone: Its target is not known.

TCRdb's table, derived via immunoSEQ multiplex PCR, lists solely in-frame clones and lacks some. The data contain 120,000 or so clones, about four fifths of them singletons. The CDR3 covers 15 residues. Germline V gene sequence: CDR1 LNHDA, CDR2 SQIVND (reference sequence). This receptor was taken from a man between 35 and 55 years old with glioma. The chain joins TRBV19 to TRBJ2-5; unclear D gene. The DNA end is a closer match to TRBJ2-7, so the J assignment may be wrong. The sequencing used PBMCs, collected from a glioma patient whose treatment included an IDH1 peptide vaccine. CDR3 sequence: CASSPDIVLHYEQYF. Here the CDR3 DNA reads TGTGCCAGTAGTCCAGACATAGTCCTACACTACGAGCAGTACTTC.